These T cell receptor beta chains were read from a single sample in a study of blood T cell repertoires in COVID-19. Sequencing was performed with immunoSEQ multiplex PCR; in TCRdb, only in-frame clones are kept and a portion is missing. Here the sample spans around 60,000 clones, nearly 90% being singletons. The material sequenced was peripheral blood. All receptors come from a man in his sixties with active COVID-19. Each CDR3 is given with its conserved first and last residue. D genes are given only for firm matches. Where a row states a size, it is once, few, many or the class of an expanded clone; other rows omit it.

TRBV7-8	.	.	TRBJ1-3	CASSLDGPPGNTIYF	TGTGCCAGCAGCTTAGATGGGCCGCCTGGAAACACCATATATTTT
TRBV18	.	.	TRBJ1-6	CASSPPGLQVVTSPLHF	TGTGCCAGCTCACCACCGGGGTTACAGGTCGTTACTTCACCCCTCCACTTT
TRBV2	TRBD2	.	TRBJ2-1	CASSPIAGGFIHNEQFF	TGTGCCAGCAGTCCGATAGCGGGAGGGTTTATCCACAATGAGCAGTTCTTC
TRBV6-1	.	.	TRBJ1-2	CASSERPEDRRGYTF	TGTGCCAGCAGTGAAAGGCCCGAGGACAGACGTGGCTACACCTTC
TRBV11-2	.	.	TRBJ2-5	CASSLAPGQLQETQYF	TGTGCCAGCAGCTTAGCCCCTGGACAGTTACAAGAGACCCAGTACTTC
TRBV11-2	TRBD1	once	TRBJ1-6	CASSFRGQGASSYNSPLHF	TGTGCCAGCAGCTTTAGAGGACAGGGGGCTAGCTCCTATAATTCACCCCTCCACTTT
TRBV20-1	TRBD2	.	TRBJ2-7	CSASPGTTLEQYF	TGCAGTGCTAGTCCCGGGACTACTCTCGAGCAGTACTTC
TRBV28	TRBD1	.	TRBJ2-7	CASRSPGQGPFWFF	TGTGCCAGCAGGAGCCCGGGACAGGGCCCCTTCTGGTTCTTC
TRBV28	.	.	TRBJ2-3	CASSLYRDTQYF	TGTGCCAGCAGTTTATACCGGGATACGCAGTATTTT
TRBV5-6	.	.	TRBJ2-5	CASSLDGGLQETQYF	TGTGCCAGCAGCTTGGACGGGGGGCTCCAAGAGACCCAGTACTTC
TRBV28	TRBD1	.	TRBJ1-5	CASSGQGGGNQPQHF	TGTGCCAGCAGTGGACAGGGTGGGGGCAATCAGCCCCAGCATTTT
TRBV9	TRBD2	.	TRBJ2-1	CASSVGPSGGAHNEQFF	TGTGCCAGCAGCGTAGGCCCGAGCGGGGGGGCACACAATGAGCAGTTCTTC
TRBV6-1	.	.	TRBJ2-7	CASSEASHYLDEQYF	TGTGCCAGCAGTGAAGCGAGTCACTATTTGGACGAGCAGTACTTC
TRBV9	TRBD2	.	TRBJ2-7	CASSSRLAGGSYEQYF	TGTGCCAGCAGCTCACGACTAGCGGGGGGTTCCTACGAGCAGTACTTC
TRBV10-1	.	once	TRBJ2-5	CASSESIGSGETQYF	TGCGCCAGCAGTGAGTCGATCGGGAGTGGGGAGACCCAGTACTTC
TRBV28	.	.	TRBJ1-4	CASSLNSGRINEKLFF	TGTGCCAGCAGTTTAAATTCTGGCAGGATTAATGAAAAACTGTTTTTT
TRBV10-3	TRBD2	.	TRBJ2-7	CAISESMGTSGRTSPVAEQYF	TGTGCCATCAGTGAGTCGATGGGGACTAGCGGGAGGACCAGTCCGGTAGCCGAGCAGTACTTC
TRBV29-1	TRBD1	.	TRBJ1-1	CSVEYRGGTEAFF	TGCAGCGTTGAGTACAGGGGAGGAACTGAAGCTTTCTTT
TRBV21-1	.	.	TRBJ2-7	CASSKERSRYEQYF	TGTGCCAGCAGCAAAGAGAGATCGCGGTACGAGCAGTACTTC
TRBV7-9	.	.	TRBJ1-6	CASSLNGGKDSPLHF	TGTGCCAGCAGCCTAAATGGCGGGAAGGATTCACCCCTCCACTTT
TRBV30	.	.	TRBJ2-5	CAWSGTISKETQYF	TGTGCCTGGAGTGGTACCATTAGCAAAGAGACCCAGTACTTC
TRBV3-1/TRBV3-2	TRBD1	.	TRBJ1-2	CASSRGTGGLANYGYTF	TGTGCCAGCAGCCGAGGGACAGGGGGGTTAGCTAACTATGGCTACACCTTC
TRBV28	.	.	TRBJ1-2	CASSPRWGVDYGYTF	TGTGCCAGCAGTCCCCGGTGGGGAGTGGACTATGGCTACACCTTC
TRBV5-1	TRBD1	.	TRBJ1-2	CASSLETGTNYGYTF	TGCGCCAGCAGCTTGGAGACAGGGACCAACTATGGCTACACCTTC
TRBV5-8	.	.	TRBJ2-1	CASSLGLVKGNEQFF	TGTGCCAGCAGCTTGGGACTAGTGAAAGGAAATGAGCAGTTCTTC
TRBV2	.	.	TRBJ2-7	CASSEGLEGETPSYEQYF	TGTGCCAGCAGTGAAGGTCTCGAGGGGGAGACACCCTCCTACGAGCAGTACTTC
TRBV18	.	.	TRBJ1-2	CASSPGAQGIHGYTF	TGTGCCAGCTCACCGGGGGCCCAGGGTATTCATGGCTACACCTTC
TRBV7-8	TRBD2	.	TRBJ2-1	CASSLLTSGSRDNEQFF	TGTGCCAGCAGCTTACTGACTAGCGGGAGCCGGGACAATGAGCAGTTCTTC